The clone carrying this TCR beta chain was seen only a few times. What it binds is not known. These data originate in a study of CD8+CD57+ T cells in acquired aplastic anemia. The overall study: Sorted CD4+ and CD8+ cells gave a mean 3.2 ug DNA, range roughly 0.18 to 27.4 ug.

The template for TCR beta VDJ and CDR3 sequence profiling was genomic DNA. TCRdb fed the reads into MiXCR, producing one record per CDR3 protein. The repertoire holds roughly 500,000 distinct CDR3 sequences, with over 25% as singletons. Study outcomes and limitations: Patients and controls had in common 25 to 30 CD8+ CDR3 sequences.

All patients picked for sequencing had shown, by flow cytometry, an expansion of CD8+CD57+ cells. Germline V gene data show CDR1 as SGDLS and CDR2 as YYNGEE. Trimming removed 1 base from V and 8 bases from J, with 21 bases in between. The CDR3 contains 16 residues. V is TRBV9 and J is TRBJ1-2; D is unresolved. The origin of this receptor is a human donor with aplastic anemia. The sequencing sample was made of sorted CD4+, CD8+, or CD8+CD57+ T cells (not recorded which) from PBMCs. The CDR3 loop reads CASSVSPSGSDQGYTF. CDR3 bases: TGTGCCAGCAGCGTAAGCCCGTCTGGCTCGGATCAAGGCTACACCTTC.